One sample yielded the 13 T cell receptor beta chains listed below, sequenced in a study of blood T cell repertoires in COVID-19. The assay was immunoSEQ multiplex PCR, and TCRdb's table has in-frame clones only and misses some. The sample lists about 62,000 clones; approximately 79% were seen once. The sequencing input was peripheral blood. These receptors were collected from a woman over 75 with active or convalescent COVID-19.

This clone has a single count. This chain links TRBV7-8 with TRBJ1-6, with D hard to call. The CDR3 consists of 18 residues. The V gene lost 2 bases and the J gene lost 4 bases, with 18 bases spanning the gap. The germline gives CDR1 SGHVS, CDR2 FQNEAQ. This chain's CDR3 is CASSLQRWERDYNSPLHF. CDR3 sequence (DNA): TGTGCCAGCAGCTTACAGCGTTGGGAGAGGGATTATAATTCACCCCTCCACTTT.

The rearrangement joins TRBV19 to TRBJ1-2; 11 bases fit TRBD1. V was clipped by 4 bases and J by 8 bases; unmatched bases: 9. Looked up from germline, CDR1 is LNHDA and CDR2 is SQIVND (reference sequence). The CDR3 is made up of 15 amino acids. DNA of the CDR3: TGTGCCAGTAGTACGACGGGACAGGGGGTGGAGGGCTACACCTTC. Translated: CASSTTGQGVEGYTF.

CDR3 coding DNA: TGTGCCATCAGTGAATCCGGACAGATCACCTACACCTTC. Translated, it gives CAISESGQITYTF. The chain joins TRBV10-3 to TRBJ1-2; TRBD1 is a possible D gene (6 bases). The CDR3 is 13 amino acids. Germline-derived CDR1 and CDR2 are ENHRY and SYGVKD. The V end lost 3 bases, the J end lost 10 bases, and 15 bases lay between the germline ends.

The V gene is TRBV5-1, the J gene TRBJ2-1; 13 bases align to TRBD2. The germline V gene encodes CDR1 SGHRS and CDR2 YFSETQ. The junction had 10 bases not matched to a gene; V was cut back by 4 bases and J by 0 bases. The CDR3 extends over 19 amino acids. In DNA form, the CDR3 reads TGCGCCAGCAGCCTTACCGGGACTAGCGGGGTTAGCTCCTACAATGAGCAGTTCTTC. Protein sequence: CASSLTGTSGVSSYNEQFF.

The rearrangement uses TRBV21-1 and TRBJ1-1; TRBD1 is the table's D call, not checked against the DNA. TRBV21-1 is a pseudogene segment. The CDR3 totals 16 residues. The CDR3 sequence is CASSPRDSLPNTEAFF. In nucleotides, the CDR3 is TGTGCCAGCAGCCCGCGGGACAGCTTGCCGAACACTGAAGCTTTCTTT.

This clone was recorded only once. The V call is TRBV2, the J call TRBJ1-1; D unclear. V was trimmed by 3 bases and J by 0 bases, leaving 8 bases between them. The germline V gene has CDR1 SNHLY and CDR2 FYNNEI. This CDR3 region has 14 residues. CDR3 in DNA: TGTGCCAGCAGTGACAGGCGTTTGAACACTGAAGCTTTCTTT. Translated, it gives CASSDRRLNTEAFF.

CDR3 nucleotides: TGTGCCAGCAGCTCTCTAGCGCAGGCCAAAAACATTCAGTACTTC. This encodes CASSSLAQAKNIQYF. The gene calls are TRBV5-5 and TRBJ2-4, with D possibly TRBD2 on 6 matching bases. Germline assignment: CDR1 SGHKS and CDR2 YYEKEE (reference sequence). The CDR3 loop spans 15 amino acids. Trimming left V 3 bases short and J 1 base short, with 11 bases between.

The J gene is TRBJ1-2, the V gene TRBV10-3; 10 positions match TRBD1. Losses at the gene ends were 6 bases for V and 7 bases for J; bases not matched to a gene: 11. The CDR3 spans 15 residues. In germline, CDR1 is ENHRY, CDR2 SYGVKD. The CDR3 coding sequence is TGTGCCATCAGCTCGTTTTTGGGACAGGGGACTGGCTACACCTTC. Residues: CAISSFLGQGTGYTF.

The CDR3 DNA sequence: TGTGCCAGCAGTTACCTCCCGACAGGGGCAAATGAAAAACTGTTTTTT. Its translation: CASSYLPTGANEKLFF. The rearrangement links TRBV6-2 or TRBV6-3 to TRBJ1-4; 8 nucleotides match TRBD1. V was pared by 2 bases and J by 5 bases, with 7 bases of the junction left unmatched. CDR1 and CDR2 (germline): MNHEY, SVGEGT. This CDR3 comprises 16 residues.

This chain links TRBV5-4 with TRBJ1-5, with D possibly being TRBD1 (6 bases). The CDR3 has 14 residues. V shed 0 bases and J shed 6 bases, with 10 bases lying between them. The germline gives CDR1 SGHNT, CDR2 YYREEE (reference sequence). The CDR3 DNA reads TGTGCCAGCAGCTTGGACAGGGAGAGTCAGCCCCAGCATTTT. Its translation: CASSLDRESQPQHF.

The chain couples TRBV20-1 to TRBJ2-7; TRBD2 matches 9 bases. With 3 bases clipped from V and 5 bases from J, the junction kept 8 bases outside the gene matches. The CDR3 is made up of 14 amino acids. CDR1 and CDR2 from the germline V gene are DFQATT and SNEGSKA (reference sequence). CDR3 sequence reads: CSASELAGVHEQYF. The CDR3 DNA reads TGCAGTGCTAGTGAGTTAGCGGGGGTCCACGAGCAGTACTTC.

The chain couples TRBV7-9 to TRBJ1-2, with D uncertain. Germline lookup yields CDR1 SEHNR and CDR2 FQNEAQ (reference sequence). This CDR3 has 14 amino acids. The germline V and J ends were trimmed by 3 bases and 5 bases, with 13 bases remaining between them. The CDR3 region is CASSLASPVYGYTF. The CDR3 region has the DNA TGTGCCAGCAGCTTGGCTAGCCCGGTATATGGCTACACCTTC.

The chain uses TRBV5-1 and TRBJ1-1, with unresolved D. There are 16 residues in the CDR3. The germline V and J ends were trimmed by 0 bases and 7 bases, with 19 bases remaining between them. Germline loops: CDR1 SGHRS, CDR2 YFSETQ. CDR3 sequence: CASSLALTGATSEAFF. CDR3 DNA sequence: TGCGCCAGCAGCTTGGCCCTAACGGGAGCTACCAGTGAAGCTTTCTTT.